Each of the 25 T cell receptor beta chains below was sequenced from the same sample in a study of identical twins. Via MiXCR, TCRdb re-called the 5' RACE reads, giving one row per CDR3 protein. The table shows about 530,000 distinct CDR3 sequences, with approximately 20% occurring only once. These data were also filed under a second study, of yellow fever vaccine responses in identical twins.

Sequencing was performed on CD4+ T cells sorted from blood. These receptors came from a woman aged 18-35 years in good health.

The chain couples TRBV7-9 to TRBJ1-1; D gene unclear. The germline CDR1 and CDR2 sequences are SEHNR and FQNEAQ (reference sequence). The CDR3 covers 11 residues. The V gene lost 3 bases and the J gene lost 7 bases, with 6 bases spanning the gap. The CDR3 protein is CASSLGNEAFF. CDR3 DNA sequence: TGTGCCAGCAGCTTGGGCAATGAAGCTTTCTTT.

The CDR3 loop is CSASVSGVETQYF. The CDR3 nucleotides are TGCAGTGCTAGCGTTAGCGGGGTAGAGACCCAGTACTTC. The V gene is TRBV20-1, the J gene TRBJ2-5, with 8 bases identical to TRBD2. Germline assignment: CDR1 DFQATT and CDR2 SNEGSKA (reference sequence). The CDR3 has 13 residues. The trim removed 3 bases at V and 4 bases at J, leaving 4 bases unmatched.

This clonotype showed up just a few times. The V call is TRBV5-1, the J call TRBJ2-3; 9 bases line up with TRBD2. CDR3 length: 15 residues. The V and J ends lost 0 bases and 3 bases, in that order; junction bases with no gene match: 2. Germline V gene sequence: CDR1 SGHRS, CDR2 YFSETQ. CDR3 region: CASSLGGLATDTQYF. The CDR3 DNA reads as TGCGCCAGCAGCTTGGGTGGACTAGCGACAGATACGCAGTATTTT.

This clonotype has just a few counts. V usage is TRBV20-1 and J usage is TRBJ2-1, with 12 bases fitting TRBD2. Germline CDR1 reads DFQATT; CDR2 reads SNEGSKA (reference sequence). This CDR3 is built from 16 residues. With 4 bases clipped from V and 5 bases from J, the junction kept 9 bases outside the gene matches. The CDR3 protein is CSATTSSGRANNEQFF. CDR3 coding DNA: TGCAGTGCTACCACATCTAGCGGGAGGGCGAACAATGAGCAGTTCTTC.

This chain uses TRBV5-1 with TRBJ2-2; 9 bases align to TRBD1. With V trimmed by 4 bases and J by 3 bases, 4 bases remained unmatched. The CDR3 is 15 residues long. Germline V gene data show CDR1 as SGHRS and CDR2 as YFSETQ. In DNA form, the CDR3 reads TGCGCCAGCAGCCGGAGACAGGGGGACACCGGGGAGCTGTTTTTT. Translated: CASSRRQGDTGELFF.

This clonotype was found a few times. V is TRBV12-3 or TRBV12-4 and J is TRBJ2-5; TRBD2 aligns across 10 bases. The CDR3 extends over 15 amino acids. V lost 7 bases to trimming and J lost 0 bases; unmatched junction nucleotides: 5. The CDR3: CASKPTSGYQETQYF. As DNA, the CDR3 is TGTGCCAGCAAACCGACTAGCGGGTACCAAGAGACCCAGTACTTC.

The chain uses TRBV25-1 and TRBJ2-4, with TRBD2 matching over 10 bases. CDR1 is MGHDK, CDR2 SYGVNS, per germline. The length of the CDR3 is 15 residues. J gave up 7 bases and V 4 bases, and 7 bases lay outside the gene matches. The CDR3 protein is CASSVRTSGNNIQYF. In DNA form, the CDR3 reads TGTGCCAGCAGTGTCCGAACTAGCGGGAATAACATTCAGTACTTC.

The chain uses TRBV5-1 and TRBJ2-5, with D tentatively TRBD2 (6 bases). Germline V gene data show CDR1 as SGHRS and CDR2 as YFSETQ. The CDR3 runs to 15 residues. V lost 4 bases and J 5 bases, leaving 18 bases between the germline ends. The CDR3 spells CASSRKWDWFETQYF. DNA of the CDR3: TGCGCCAGCAGCCGTAAGTGGGACTGGTTCGAGACCCAGTACTTC.

To note about this clonotype: A junction end diverges from the germline sequence, so it may reflect a read error. The rearrangement links TRBV20-1 to TRBJ2-7, with 16 bases matching TRBD2. The CDR3 is 16 residues long. The germline V gene has CDR1 DFQATT and CDR2 SNEGSKA (reference sequence). DNA of the CDR3: TGCAGTGCGGCCGGGACTAGCGGGAGGGCCGGTTACGAGCAGTATTTC. Amino acids: CSAAGTSGRAGYEQYF.

The chain recombines TRBV27 with TRBJ2-2; D gene ambiguous. V lost 7 bases and J 0 bases, leaving 12 bases between the germline ends. CDR1 and CDR2 (germline): MNHEY, SMNVEV (reference sequence). The CDR3 spans 15 residues. The CDR3 DNA follows: TGTGCCAGCACCGGCCGGGTTACGAACACCGGGGAGCTGTTTTTT. Translation gives CASTGRVTNTGELFF.

This clonotype has just a few counts. The V call is TRBV4-1, the J call TRBJ2-1; 8 bases agree with TRBD2. Germline V gene data show CDR1 as MGHRA and CDR2 as YSYEKL. After removal of 3 bases from V and 4 bases from J, the junction contained 11 bases not matched to a gene. The CDR3 covers 17 residues. The CDR3 reads CASSQGASGGRYNEQFF. The CDR3 DNA reads as TGCGCCAGCAGCCAGGGGGCCTCGGGAGGGAGGTACAATGAGCAGTTCTTC.

A few counts support this clonotype. This chain uses TRBV20-1 with TRBJ2-7, with a weak D call TRBD2 (6 bases). Germline V CDR1 and CDR2: DFQATT, SNEGSKA (reference sequence). CDR3 size: 16 residues. With 0 bases removed from V and 3 bases from J, the gap between germline ends came to 18 bases. Here the CDR3 reads CSARDQGAGNYYEQYF. The CDR3 bases are TGCAGTGCTAGAGACCAAGGGGCGGGAAACTACTACGAGCAGTACTTC.

The genes are TRBV20-1 and TRBJ2-5; 12 bases line up with TRBD2. V shed 5 bases, J shed 4 bases, and the junction held 5 bases outside the gene matches. Germline V gene data show CDR1 as DFQATT and CDR2 as SNEGSKA (reference sequence). This CDR3 is 14 amino acids long. The DNA of the CDR3 is TGCAGTGCTCAACTAGCGGGGGGCCTAGAGACCCAGTACTTC. It yields the protein CSAQLAGGLETQYF.

The genes are TRBV10-3 and TRBJ2-7; 8 positions match TRBD1. The V gene's germline CDR1 is ENHRY and CDR2 SYGVKD. The CDR3 is 15 residues long. V shed 2 bases, J shed 4 bases, and the junction held 7 bases outside the gene matches. The DNA of the CDR3 is TGTGCCATCAGTGAGGGACAGGGTAGGGAATACGAGCAGTACGTC. This gives the protein CAISEGQGREYEQYV.

This clonotype came up a few times. The chain has TRBV12-3 or TRBV12-4 and TRBJ2-1; TRBD2 agrees at 7 bases. This CDR3 region has 15 residues. Germline trimming cut 7 bases from V and 0 bases from J; bases unmatched to any gene: 6. For the CDR3, the DNA is TGTGCCAGCACCAAAGCGGGACGCTCCTACAATGAGCAGTTCTTC. Residues: CASTKAGRSYNEQFF.

This clonotype came up a few times. The V call is TRBV12-3 or TRBV12-4, the J call TRBJ2-6; D remains ambiguous. Trimming removed 3 bases at V and 2 bases at J, with 11 bases between. The CDR3 contains 16 residues. The CDR3 region is CASSLVGSAGANVLTF. As DNA, the CDR3 is TGTGCCAGCAGTTTGGTAGGGTCAGCTGGGGCCAACGTCCTGACTTTC.

This clonotype was detected only a few times. The CDR3 nucleotides are TGTGCCAGCATCAAAAACCGGGCCCTTAATCTCAATGAGCAGTTCTTC. It yields the protein CASIKNRALNLNEQFF. This sequence joins TRBV7-8 and TRBJ2-1, with D uncertain. The CDR3 extends over 16 amino acids. Germline V gives CDR1 SGHVS, CDR2 FQNEAQ. V lost 7 bases and J 6 bases, leaving 22 bases between the germline ends.

V and J are TRBV12-3 or TRBV12-4 and TRBJ2-4, with unresolved D. The CDR3 has 11 amino acids. Trimming removed 6 bases at V and 4 bases at J, with 4 bases between. The DNA of the CDR3 is TGTGCCAGCAGCCAAAAAAACATTCAGTACTTC. Translating it yields CASSQKNIQYF.

This rearrangement joins TRBV10-3 to TRBJ1-3; TRBD1 might be the D (5 bases). With 7 bases removed from V and 3 bases from J, the gap between germline ends came to 10 bases. CDR1 is ENHRY and CDR2 is SYGVKD in the germline V gene. This CDR3 is built from 13 residues. The CDR3 DNA sequence: TGTGCCATCACGAGGGGCCTTGGAAACACCATATATTTT. Translation gives CAITRGLGNTIYF.

This chain links TRBV5-1 with TRBJ1-4; D not certain. V was clipped by 0 bases and J by 5 bases, with 11 bases between them. This CDR3 comprises 15 residues. Germline V gene data show CDR1 as SGHRS and CDR2 as YFSETQ. CDR3 DNA: TGCGCCAGCAGCTTGGTTGCAGAAGCAAATGAAAAACTGTTTTTT. It specifies CASSLVAEANEKLFF.

This clonotype was counted ten times or more. The rearrangement links TRBV5-1 to TRBJ2-3; D may be TRBD1 (6 bases). V was trimmed by 4 bases and J by 1 base, leaving 19 bases between them. The CDR3 sequence is 17 residues long. Germline assignment: CDR1 SGHRS and CDR2 YFSETQ. CDR3 amino acids: CASSKVKQGPGTDTQYF. CDR3 coding DNA: TGCGCCAGCAGCAAAGTAAAACAGGGCCCCGGCACAGATACGCAGTATTTT.

CDR3 sequence: CASSVYGVSGNTIYF. For the CDR3, the DNA is TGTGCCAGCAGCGTATATGGGGTCTCTGGAAACACCATATATTTT. The chain couples TRBV9 to TRBJ1-3; no definite D call. The CDR3 loop spans 15 amino acids. In germline, CDR1 is SGDLS, CDR2 YYNGEE. V gave up 1 base and J gave up 0 bases, with 8 bases separating them. The full variable domain, in which reference TRBV9 and TRBJ1-3 provide the parts outside the CDR3, is DSGVTQTPKHLITATGQRVTLRCSPRSGDLSVYWYQQSLDQGLQFLIQYYNGEERAKGNILERFSAQQFPDLHSELNLSSLELGDSALYFCASSVYGVSGNTIYFGEGSWLTVV.

The gene calls are TRBV5-1 and TRBJ2-2, with D possibly TRBD1 on 6 matching bases. Trimming took off 4 bases at V and 6 bases at J, with 13 bases between the two ends. CDR1 and CDR2 (germline): SGHRS, YFSETQ. This CDR3 region has 14 residues. CDR3 protein: CASSTGHKAGELFF. The CDR3 DNA reads TGCGCCAGCAGCACGGGACATAAGGCCGGGGAGCTGTTTTTT.

The rearrangement joins TRBV9 to TRBJ2-7, with TRBD2 identical over 9 bases. Germline V gene lookup returns CDR1 SGDLS and CDR2 YYNGEE. V was clipped by 0 bases and J by 3 bases; unmatched bases: 4. The CDR3 length is 15 residues. The CDR3 region is CASSVGPSGDYEQYF. The CDR3 coding sequence is TGTGCCAGCAGCGTAGGTCCTAGCGGGGACTACGAGCAGTACTTC. The variable domain in full, with the rest retrieved from reference TRBV9 and TRBJ2-7, is DSGVTQTPKHLITATGQRVTLRCSPRSGDLSVYWYQQSLDQGLQFLIQYYNGEERAKGNILERFSAQQFPDLHSELNLSSLELGDSALYFCASSVGPSGDYEQYFGPGTRLTVT.

This clonotype was detected a few times. The gene calls are TRBV4-1 and TRBJ2-5; D is ambiguous. The CDR3 is made up of 13 amino acids. V lost 3 bases and J 5 bases, leaving 10 bases between the germline ends. In germline, CDR1 is MGHRA, CDR2 YSYEKL. The CDR3 nucleotides read TGCGCCAGCAGCCAGACGGTAATGGAGACCCAGTACTTC. Translated, it gives CASSQTVMETQYF.